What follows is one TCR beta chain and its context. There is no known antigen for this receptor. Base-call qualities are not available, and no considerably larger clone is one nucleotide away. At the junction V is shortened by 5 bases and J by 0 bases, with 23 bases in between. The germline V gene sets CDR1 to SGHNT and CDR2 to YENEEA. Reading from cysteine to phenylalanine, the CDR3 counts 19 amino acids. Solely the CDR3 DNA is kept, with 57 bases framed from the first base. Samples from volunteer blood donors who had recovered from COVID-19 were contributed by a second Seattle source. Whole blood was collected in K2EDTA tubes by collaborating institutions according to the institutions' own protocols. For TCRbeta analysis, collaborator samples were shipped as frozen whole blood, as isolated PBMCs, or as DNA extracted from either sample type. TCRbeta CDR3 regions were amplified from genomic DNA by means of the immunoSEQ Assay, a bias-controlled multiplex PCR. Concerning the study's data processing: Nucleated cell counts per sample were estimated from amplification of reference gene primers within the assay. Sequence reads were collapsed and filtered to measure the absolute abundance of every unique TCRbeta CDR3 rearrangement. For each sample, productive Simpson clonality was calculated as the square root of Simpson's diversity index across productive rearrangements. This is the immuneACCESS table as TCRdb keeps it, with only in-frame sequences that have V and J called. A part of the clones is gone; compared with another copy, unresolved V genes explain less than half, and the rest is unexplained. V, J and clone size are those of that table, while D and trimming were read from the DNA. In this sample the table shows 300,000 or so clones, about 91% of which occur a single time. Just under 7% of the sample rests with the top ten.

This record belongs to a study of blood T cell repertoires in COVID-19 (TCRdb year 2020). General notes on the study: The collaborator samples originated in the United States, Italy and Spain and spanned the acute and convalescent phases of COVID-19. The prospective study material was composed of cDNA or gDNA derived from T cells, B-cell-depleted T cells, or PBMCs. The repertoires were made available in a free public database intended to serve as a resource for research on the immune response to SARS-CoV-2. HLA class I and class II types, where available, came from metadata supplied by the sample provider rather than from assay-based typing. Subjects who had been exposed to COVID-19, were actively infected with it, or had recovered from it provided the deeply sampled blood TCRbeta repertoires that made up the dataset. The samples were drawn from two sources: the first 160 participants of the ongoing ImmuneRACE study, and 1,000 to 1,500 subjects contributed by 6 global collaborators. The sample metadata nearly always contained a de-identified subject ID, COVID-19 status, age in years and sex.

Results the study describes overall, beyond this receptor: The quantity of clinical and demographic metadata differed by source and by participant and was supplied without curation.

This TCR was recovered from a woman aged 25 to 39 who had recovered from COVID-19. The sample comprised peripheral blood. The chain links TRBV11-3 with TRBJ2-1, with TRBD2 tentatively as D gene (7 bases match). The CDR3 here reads CASSLTSGGGGRSYNEQFF. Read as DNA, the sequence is TGTGCCAGCAGCCTCACCTCTGGGGGCGGGGGCCGCTCCTACAATGAGCAGTTCTTC.